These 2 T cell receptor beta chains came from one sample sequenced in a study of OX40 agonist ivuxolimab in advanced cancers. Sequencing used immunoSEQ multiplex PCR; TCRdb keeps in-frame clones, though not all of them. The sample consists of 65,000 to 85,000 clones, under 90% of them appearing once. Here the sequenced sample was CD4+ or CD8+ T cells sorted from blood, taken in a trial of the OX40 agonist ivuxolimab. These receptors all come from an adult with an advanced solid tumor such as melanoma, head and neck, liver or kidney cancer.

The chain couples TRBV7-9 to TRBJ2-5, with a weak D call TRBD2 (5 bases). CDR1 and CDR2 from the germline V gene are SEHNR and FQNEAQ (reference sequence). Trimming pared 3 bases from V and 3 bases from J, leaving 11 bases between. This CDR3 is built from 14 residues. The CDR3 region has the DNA TGTGCCAGCAGCTTGGGCCTGCGGGAAGAGACCCAGTACTTC. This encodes CASSLGLREETQYF.

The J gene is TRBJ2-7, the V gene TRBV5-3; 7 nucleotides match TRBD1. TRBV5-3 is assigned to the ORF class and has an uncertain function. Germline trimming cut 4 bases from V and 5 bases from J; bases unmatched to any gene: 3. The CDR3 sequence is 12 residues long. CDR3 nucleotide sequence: TGTGCCAGAAGCCTCGGACAGGACGAGCAGTACTTC. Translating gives CARSLGQDEQYF.